This section outlines one T cell receptor (beta chain) sequence together with its context. Clones were sequenced by immunoSEQ multiplex PCR, and TCRdb holds only the in-frame ones, with some missing. The data show hundreds of thousands of clones, 60% to 85% seen once. CDR3 length: 16 residues. CDR1 MGHDK and CDR2 SYGVNS come from the germline V gene. V shed 6 bases, J shed 3 bases, and the junction held 10 bases outside the gene matches. The data were taken from a study of shared clonotypes between healthy human individuals. Sequencing used PBMCs. The chain couples TRBV25-1 to TRBJ2-2; the match to TRBD1 covers 7 bases. The TCR sequence derives from a woman aged 40 to 50 in good health. Some clones in this sample may be carry-over from other donors' samples. The CDR3 DNA sequence: TGTGCCAGCAGAGACAAAAGGGGGCTCGACACCGGGGAGCTGTTTTTT. Its protein is CASRDKRGLDTGELFF.